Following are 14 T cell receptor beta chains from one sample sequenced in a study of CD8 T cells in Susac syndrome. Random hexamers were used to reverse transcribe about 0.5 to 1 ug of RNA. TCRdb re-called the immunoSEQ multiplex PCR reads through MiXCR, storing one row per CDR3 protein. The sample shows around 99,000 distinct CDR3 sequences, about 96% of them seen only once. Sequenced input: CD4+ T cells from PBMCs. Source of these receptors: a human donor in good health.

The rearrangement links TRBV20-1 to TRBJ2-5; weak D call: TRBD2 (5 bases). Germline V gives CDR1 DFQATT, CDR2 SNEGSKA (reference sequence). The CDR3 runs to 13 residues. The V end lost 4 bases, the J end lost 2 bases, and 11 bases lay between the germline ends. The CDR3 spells CSANRGKQETQYF. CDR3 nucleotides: TGCAGTGCTAATCGAGGGAAGCAAGAGACCCAGTACTTC.

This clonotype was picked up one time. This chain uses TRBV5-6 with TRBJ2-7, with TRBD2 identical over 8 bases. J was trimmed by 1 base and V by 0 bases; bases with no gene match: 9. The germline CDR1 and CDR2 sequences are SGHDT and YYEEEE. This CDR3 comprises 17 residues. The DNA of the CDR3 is TGTGCCAGCAGCTTGGTTACGGGAGGGTGGTCATCCTACGAGCAGTACTTC. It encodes CASSLVTGGWSSYEQYF.

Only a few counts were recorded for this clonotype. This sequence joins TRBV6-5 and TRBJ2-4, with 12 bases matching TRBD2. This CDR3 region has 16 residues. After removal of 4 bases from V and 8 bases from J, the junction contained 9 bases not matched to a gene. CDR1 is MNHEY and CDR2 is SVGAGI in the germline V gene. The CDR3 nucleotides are TGTGCCAGCAGTTCTAGACTAGCGGGGGACGGGGACATTCAGTACTTC. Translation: CASSSRLAGDGDIQYF.

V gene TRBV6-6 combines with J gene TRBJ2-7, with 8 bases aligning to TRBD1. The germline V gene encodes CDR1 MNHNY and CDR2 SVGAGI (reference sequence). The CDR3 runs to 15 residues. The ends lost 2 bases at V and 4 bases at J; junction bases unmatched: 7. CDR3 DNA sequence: TGTGCCAGCAGTTACGGGATGACAGGGGAGTACGAGCAGTACTTC. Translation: CASSYGMTGEYEQYF.

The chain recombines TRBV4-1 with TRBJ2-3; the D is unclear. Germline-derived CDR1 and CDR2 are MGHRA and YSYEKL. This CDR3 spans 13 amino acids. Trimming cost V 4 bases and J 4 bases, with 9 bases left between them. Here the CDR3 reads CASSRLEADTQYF. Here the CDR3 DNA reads TGCGCCAGCAGCCGGCTAGAAGCAGATACGCAGTATTTT.

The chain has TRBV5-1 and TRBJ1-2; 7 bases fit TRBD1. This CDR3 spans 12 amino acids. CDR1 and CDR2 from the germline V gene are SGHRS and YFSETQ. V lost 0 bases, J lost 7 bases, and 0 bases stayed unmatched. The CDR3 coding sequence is TGCGCCAGCAGCTTGGAGGGGGCTGGCTACACCTTC. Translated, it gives CASSLEGAGYTF.

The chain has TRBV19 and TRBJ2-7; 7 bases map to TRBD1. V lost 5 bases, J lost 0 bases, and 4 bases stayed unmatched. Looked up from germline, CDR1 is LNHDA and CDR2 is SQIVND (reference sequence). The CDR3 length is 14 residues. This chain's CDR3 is CASSDRDGSYEQYF. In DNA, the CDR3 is TGTGCCAGTAGTGACAGGGACGGCTCCTACGAGCAGTACTTC.

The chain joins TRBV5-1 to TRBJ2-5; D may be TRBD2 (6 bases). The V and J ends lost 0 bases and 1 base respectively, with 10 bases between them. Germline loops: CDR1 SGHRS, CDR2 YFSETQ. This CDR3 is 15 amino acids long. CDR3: CASSLVGGGQETQYF. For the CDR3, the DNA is TGCGCCAGCAGCTTGGTCGGGGGTGGCCAAGAGACCCAGTACTTC.

The CDR3 sequence is CASSFGTGAGEQYF. In DNA, the CDR3 is TGTGCCAGCAGCTTCGGGACAGGGGCGGGGGAGCAGTACTTC. This rearrangement joins TRBV5-6 to TRBJ2-7, with 10 nucleotides matching TRBD1. The germline V gene encodes CDR1 SGHDT and CDR2 YYEEEE. Trimming at V came to 2 bases and at J to 7 bases, leaving 6 bases not matched to a gene. This CDR3 contains 14 residues.

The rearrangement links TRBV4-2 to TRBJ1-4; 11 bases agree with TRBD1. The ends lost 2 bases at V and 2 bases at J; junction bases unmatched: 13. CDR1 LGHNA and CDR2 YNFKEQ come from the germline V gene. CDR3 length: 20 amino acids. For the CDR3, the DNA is TGTGCCAGCAGCCAATTGTACGACTGGACAGGGGGCGAGACTAATGAAAAACTGTTTTTT. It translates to CASSQLYDWTGGETNEKLFF.

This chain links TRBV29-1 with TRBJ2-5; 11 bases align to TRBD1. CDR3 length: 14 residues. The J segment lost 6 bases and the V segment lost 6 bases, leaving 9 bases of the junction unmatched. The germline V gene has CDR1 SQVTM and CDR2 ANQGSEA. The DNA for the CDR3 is TGCAGCGTGAGACGGACAGGGGGCAGGCAGACCCAGTACTTC. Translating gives CSVRRTGGRQTQYF.

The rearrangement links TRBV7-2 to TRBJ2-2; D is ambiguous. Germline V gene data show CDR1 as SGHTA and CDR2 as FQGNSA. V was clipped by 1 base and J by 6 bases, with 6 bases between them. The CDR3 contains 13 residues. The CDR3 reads CASSLGTPGELFF. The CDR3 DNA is TGTGCCAGCAGCTTAGGAACGCCCGGGGAGCTGTTTTTT.

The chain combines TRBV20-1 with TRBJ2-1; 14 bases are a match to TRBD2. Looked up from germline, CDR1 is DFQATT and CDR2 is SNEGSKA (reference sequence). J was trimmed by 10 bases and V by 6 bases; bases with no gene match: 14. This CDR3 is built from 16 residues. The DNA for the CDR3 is TGCAGTGCCCACAGACTAGCGGGGGGGCCGTTGCCCGAGCAGTTCTTC. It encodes CSAHRLAGGPLPEQFF.

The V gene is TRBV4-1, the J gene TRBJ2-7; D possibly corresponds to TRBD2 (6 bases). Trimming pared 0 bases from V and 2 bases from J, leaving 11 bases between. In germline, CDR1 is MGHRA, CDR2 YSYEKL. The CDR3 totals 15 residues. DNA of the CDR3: TGCGCCAGCAGCCAAGACGGGACTTCTACCTACGAGCAGTACTTC. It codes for CASSQDGTSTYEQYF.